This TCR beta chain was identified in a study of shared clonotypes between healthy human individuals. Study findings and constraints: Collection of samples was limited to blood; tissue repertoires likely differ.

About this clone: The antigen is undetermined.

The naive CD8 fraction comprised CD45RO-negative cells positively selected for CCR7 and excluded terminally differentiated effector memory CD45RA+ cells. The table came from immunoSEQ multiplex PCR; TCRdb's copy has only in-frame clones and leaves some out. The sample holds a few million clones, about 94% seen once. Germline CDR1 SNHLY, CDR2 FYNNEI. V lost 5 bases and J lost 4; bases outside the gene matches: 7. The CDR3 has 14 residues. Sequencing was performed on naive CD8+ T cells from PBMCs. The source is a man in his late teens or twenties in good health. Some clones in this sample may be carry-over from other donors' samples. The chain couples TRBV2 to TRBJ2-7; 8 bases are shared with TRBD2. This CDR3 is CASSTRLARYEQYF. The CDR3 DNA is TGTGCCAGCAGTACACGACTAGCGCGGTACGAGCAGTACTTC.